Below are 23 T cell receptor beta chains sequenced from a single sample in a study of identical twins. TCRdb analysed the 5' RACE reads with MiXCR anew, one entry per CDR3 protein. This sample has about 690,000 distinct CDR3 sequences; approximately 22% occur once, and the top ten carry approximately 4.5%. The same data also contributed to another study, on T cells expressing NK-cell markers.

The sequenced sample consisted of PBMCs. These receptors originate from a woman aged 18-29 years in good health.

In nucleotides, the CDR3 is TGCAGTGCTAGAGACCGTCAGGGTGGGGGCACTGAAGCTTTCTTT. This encodes CSARDRQGGGTEAFF. J is TRBJ1-1 and V is TRBV20-1; maybe TRBD1 (5 bases). Trimming took 0 bases from V and 4 from J, leaving 15 bases between them. Germline V CDR1 and CDR2: DFQATT, SNEGSKA (reference sequence). The CDR3 contains 15 residues.

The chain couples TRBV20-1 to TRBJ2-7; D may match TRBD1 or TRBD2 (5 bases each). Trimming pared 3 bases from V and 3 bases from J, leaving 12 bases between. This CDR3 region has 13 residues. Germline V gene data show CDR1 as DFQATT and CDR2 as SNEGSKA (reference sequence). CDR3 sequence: CSARMGVYYEQYF. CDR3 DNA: TGCAGTGCTAGGATGGGGGTCTACTACGAGCAGTACTTC.

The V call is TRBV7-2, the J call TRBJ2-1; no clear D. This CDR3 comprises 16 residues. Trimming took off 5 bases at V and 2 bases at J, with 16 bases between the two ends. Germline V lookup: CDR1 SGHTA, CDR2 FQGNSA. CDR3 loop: CASSLTSYGAYNEQFF. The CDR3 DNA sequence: TGTGCCAGCAGCCTCACCTCCTATGGGGCCTACAATGAGCAGTTCTTC.

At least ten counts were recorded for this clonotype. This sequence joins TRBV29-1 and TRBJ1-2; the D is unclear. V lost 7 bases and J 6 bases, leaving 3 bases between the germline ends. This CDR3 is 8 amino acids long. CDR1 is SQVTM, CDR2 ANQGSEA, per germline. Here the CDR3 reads CSEDGYTF. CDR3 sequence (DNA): TGCAGCGAGGATGGCTACACCTTC.

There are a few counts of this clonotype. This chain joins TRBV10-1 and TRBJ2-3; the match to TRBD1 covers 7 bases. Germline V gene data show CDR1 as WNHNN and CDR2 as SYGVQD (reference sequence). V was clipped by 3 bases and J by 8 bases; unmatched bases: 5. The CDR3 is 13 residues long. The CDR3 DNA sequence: TGCGCCAGCAGTGATTGGGACAGCGGTACGCAGTATTTT. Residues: CASSDWDSGTQYF.

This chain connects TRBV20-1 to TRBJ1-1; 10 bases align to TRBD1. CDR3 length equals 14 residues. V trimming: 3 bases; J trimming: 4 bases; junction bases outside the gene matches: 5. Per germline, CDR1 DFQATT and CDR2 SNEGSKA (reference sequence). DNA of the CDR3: TGCAGTGCTAGGTCTAGGACAGGGGGCACTGAAGCTTTCTTT. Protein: CSARSRTGGTEAFF.

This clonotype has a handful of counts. CDR3: CASRDQTGGKYNEQFF. The CDR3 nucleotides read TGTGCCAGCAGGGATCAGACAGGGGGAAAATACAATGAGCAGTTCTTC. The chain uses TRBV6-1 and TRBJ2-1; 9 bases match TRBD1. In germline, CDR1 is MNHNS, CDR2 SASEGT. This CDR3 is 16 amino acids long. Germline trimming cut 6 bases from V and 4 bases from J; bases unmatched to any gene: 10.

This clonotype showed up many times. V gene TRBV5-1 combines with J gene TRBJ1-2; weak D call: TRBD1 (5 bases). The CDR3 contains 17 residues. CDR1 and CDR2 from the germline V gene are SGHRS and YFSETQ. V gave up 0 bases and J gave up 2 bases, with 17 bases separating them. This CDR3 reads CASSLDWRGTDNYGYTF. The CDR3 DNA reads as TGCGCCAGCAGCTTGGATTGGCGCGGGACGGACAACTATGGCTACACCTTC. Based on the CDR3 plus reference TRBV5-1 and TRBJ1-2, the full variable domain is KAGVTQTPRYLIKTRGQQVTLSCSPISGHRSVSWYQQTPGQGLQFLFEYFSETQRNKGNFPGRFSGRQFSNSRSEMNVSTLELGDSALYLCASSLDWRGTDNYGYTFGSGTRLTVV.

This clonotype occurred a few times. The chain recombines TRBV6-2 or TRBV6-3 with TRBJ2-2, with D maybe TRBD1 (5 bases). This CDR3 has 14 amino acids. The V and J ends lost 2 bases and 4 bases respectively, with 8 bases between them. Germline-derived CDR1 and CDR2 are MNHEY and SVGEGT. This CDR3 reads CASSYAGRTGELFF. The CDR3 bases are TGTGCCAGCAGTTACGCAGGGCGCACCGGGGAGCTGTTTTTT.

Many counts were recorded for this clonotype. The CDR3 sequence: CASSAWGRRSSYEQYF. The DNA of the CDR3 is TGTGCCAGCAGCGCTTGGGGGCGGCGGAGCTCCTACGAGCAGTACTTC. V is TRBV6-1 and J is TRBJ2-7, with TRBD1 as a possible D gene (6 bases). This CDR3 has 16 residues. CDR1 is MNHNS, CDR2 SASEGT, per germline. V lost 6 bases and J 0 bases, leaving 18 bases between the germline ends.

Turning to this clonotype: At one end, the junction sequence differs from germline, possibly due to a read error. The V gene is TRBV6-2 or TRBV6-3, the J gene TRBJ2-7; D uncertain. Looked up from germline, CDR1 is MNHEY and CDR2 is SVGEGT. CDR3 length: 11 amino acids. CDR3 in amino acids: CASTQSEVQHF. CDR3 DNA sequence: TGTGCCAGCACCCAAAGTGAAGTGCAGCACTTC.

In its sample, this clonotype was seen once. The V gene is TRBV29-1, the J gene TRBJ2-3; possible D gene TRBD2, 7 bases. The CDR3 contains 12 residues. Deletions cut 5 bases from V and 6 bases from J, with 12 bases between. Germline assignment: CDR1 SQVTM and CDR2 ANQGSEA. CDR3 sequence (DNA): TGCAGCGTTAAACAGGGAGGGGATACGCAGTATTTT. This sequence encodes CSVKQGGDTQYF.

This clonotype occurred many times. The CDR3, as DNA: TGTGCCAGCATACGAGATCTCGCCTACAATGAGCAGTTCTTC. Translating gives CASIRDLAYNEQFF. This chain uses TRBV2 with TRBJ2-1; D unresolved. The CDR3 spans 14 residues. Germline V lookup: CDR1 SNHLY, CDR2 FYNNEI. The ends were cut back, 7 bases at V and 2 bases at J, with 12 bases in the middle. Combining the CDR3 with reference TRBV2 and TRBJ2-1 gives the whole variable domain EPEVTQTPSHQVTQMGQEVILRCVPISNHLYFYWYRQILGQKVEFLVSFYNNEISEKSEIFDDQFSVERPDGSNFTLKIRSTKLEDSAMYFCASIRDLAYNEQFFGPGTRLTVL.

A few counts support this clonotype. CDR3 protein: CATSRDRKHEQYF. In nucleotides, the CDR3 is TGTGCCACCAGCAGAGATCGAAAGCACGAGCAGTACTTC. The chain employs TRBV15 and TRBJ2-7; D uncertain. The CDR3 runs to 13 residues. Germline CDR1 reads LNHNV; CDR2 reads YYDKDF (reference sequence). The ends were cut back, 0 bases at V and 5 bases at J, with 8 bases in the middle.

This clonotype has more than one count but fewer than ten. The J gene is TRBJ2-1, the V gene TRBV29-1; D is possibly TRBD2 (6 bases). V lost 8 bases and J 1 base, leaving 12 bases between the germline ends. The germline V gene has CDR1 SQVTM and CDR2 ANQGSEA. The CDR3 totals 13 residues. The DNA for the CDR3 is TGCAGCCTTGGGACTGGTTCCTACAATGAGCAGTTCTTC. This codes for CSLGTGSYNEQFF.

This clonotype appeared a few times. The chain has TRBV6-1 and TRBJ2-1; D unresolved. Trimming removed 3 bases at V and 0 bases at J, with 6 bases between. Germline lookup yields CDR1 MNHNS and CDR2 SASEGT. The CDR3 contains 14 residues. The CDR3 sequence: CASSEWDSYNEQFF. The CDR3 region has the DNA TGTGCCAGCAGTGAGTGGGACTCCTACAATGAGCAGTTCTTC.

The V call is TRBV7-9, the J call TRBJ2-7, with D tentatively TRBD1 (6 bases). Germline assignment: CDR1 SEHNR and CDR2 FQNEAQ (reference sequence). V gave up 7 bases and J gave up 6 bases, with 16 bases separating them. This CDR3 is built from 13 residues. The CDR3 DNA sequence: TGTGCCAGCACATCGGACAGACGCGGCGAGCAGTACTTC. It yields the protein CASTSDRRGEQYF. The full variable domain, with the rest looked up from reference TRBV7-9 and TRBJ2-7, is DTGVSQNPRHKITKRGQNVTFRCDPISEHNRLYWYRQTLGQGPEFLTYFQNEAQLEKSRLLSDRFSAERPKGSFSTLEIQRTEQGDSAMYLCASTSDRRGEQYFGPGTRLTVT.

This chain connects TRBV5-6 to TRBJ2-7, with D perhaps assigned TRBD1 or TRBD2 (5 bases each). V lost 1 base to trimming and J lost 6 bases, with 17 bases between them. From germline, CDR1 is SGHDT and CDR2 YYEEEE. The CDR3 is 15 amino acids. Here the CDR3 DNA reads TGTGCCAGCAGCTTGTATGGGACGCTATCTTTCGAGCAGTACTTC. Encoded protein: CASSLYGTLSFEQYF.

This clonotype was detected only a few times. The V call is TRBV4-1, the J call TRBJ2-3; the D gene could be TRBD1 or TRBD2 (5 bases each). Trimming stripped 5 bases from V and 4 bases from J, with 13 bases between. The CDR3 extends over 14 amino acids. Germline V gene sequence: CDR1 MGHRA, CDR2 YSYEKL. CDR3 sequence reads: CASSNRDAPDTQYF. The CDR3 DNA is TGCGCCAGCAGCAACCGGGACGCCCCAGATACGCAGTATTTT.

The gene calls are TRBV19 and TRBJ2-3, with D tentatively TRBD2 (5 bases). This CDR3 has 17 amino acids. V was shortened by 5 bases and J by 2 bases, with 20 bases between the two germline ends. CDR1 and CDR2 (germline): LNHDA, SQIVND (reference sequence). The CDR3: CASSLQRGRGNTDTQYF. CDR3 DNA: TGTGCCAGTAGTCTCCAAAGAGGGAGAGGGAACACAGATACGCAGTATTTT.

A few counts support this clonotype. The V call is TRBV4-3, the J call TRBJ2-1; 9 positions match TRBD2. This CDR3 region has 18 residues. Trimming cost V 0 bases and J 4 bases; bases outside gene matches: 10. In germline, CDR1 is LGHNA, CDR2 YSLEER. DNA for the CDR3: TGCGCCAGCAGCCAAGAGATTTGGATGGCGGGAGGGTACAATGAGCAGTTCTTC. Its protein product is CASSQEIWMAGGYNEQFF.

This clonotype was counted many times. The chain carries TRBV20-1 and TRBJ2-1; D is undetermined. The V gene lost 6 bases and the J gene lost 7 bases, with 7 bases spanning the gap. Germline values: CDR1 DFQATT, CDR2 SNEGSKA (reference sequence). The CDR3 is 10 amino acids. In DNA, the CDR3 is TGCAGTGCCCTAGGTAATGAGCAGTTCTTC. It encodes CSALGNEQFF.

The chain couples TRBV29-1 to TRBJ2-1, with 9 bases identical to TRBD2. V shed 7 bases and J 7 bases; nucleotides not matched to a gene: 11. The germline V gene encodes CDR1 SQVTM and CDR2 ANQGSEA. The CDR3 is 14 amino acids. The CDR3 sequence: CSAAGTSKGNEQFF. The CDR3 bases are TGCAGCGCTGCCGGGACTAGCAAGGGGAATGAGCAGTTCTTC.